These 5 T cell receptor beta chains were sequenced from one sample in a study of vaccination and CD4 T cells after COVID-19. These receptors lack a known antigen. Treatment specified: approximately 9-day PBMC culture with coronavirus spike peptide pools or control peptides (ViraFEST assay). Sequenced with the Oncomine TCR Beta short-read assay was DNA taken from cultured CD4+ T cells. TCRdb analysed the PCR reads with MiXCR anew, one entry per CDR3 protein. The table lists 14,000 to 15,000 distinct CDR3 sequences, 26% of them singletons. Input material: cultured CD4+ T cells from blood. Receptors were obtained from a human donor with COVID-19.

V gene TRBV20-1 combines with J gene TRBJ1-2, with TRBD1 matching over 9 bases. The CDR3 sequence is 12 residues long. Germline loops: CDR1 DFQATT, CDR2 SNEGSKA (reference sequence). V dropped 3 bases and J dropped 8; count of bases not matched to a gene: 4. CDR3 nucleotides: TGCAGTGCTAGCGGGACAGGGTACGGCTACACCTTC. Translation: CSASGTGYGYTF.

In this sample, this clonotype turned up a few times. The J gene is TRBJ2-7, the V gene TRBV27, with TRBD1 matching 7 bases. Germline CDR1 is MNHEY and CDR2 is SMNVEV (reference sequence). Trimming at V came to 4 bases and at J to 0 bases, leaving 6 bases not matched to a gene. The CDR3 runs to 15 residues. The CDR3 here is CASSWDSPNSYEQYF. CDR3 bases: TGTGCCAGCAGTTGGGACAGTCCCAACTCCTACGAGCAGTACTTC.

This clonotype was seen a few times. This sequence joins TRBV7-2 and TRBJ1-2; tentatively, D is TRBD1 (6 bases). Germline assignment: CDR1 SGHTA and CDR2 FQGNSA. This CDR3 has 13 residues. With 5 bases removed from V and 3 bases from J, the gap between germline ends came to 10 bases. DNA of the CDR3: TGTGCCAGCAGCCCGGACAGATACTATGGCTACACCTTC. Encoded protein: CASSPDRYYGYTF.

The chain joins TRBV20-1 to TRBJ2-1; 9 positions agree with TRBD1. The J call is in doubt because the DNA end fits TRBJ2-7 better. From germline, CDR1 is DFQATT and CDR2 SNEGSKA (reference sequence). This CDR3 is 14 amino acids long. The chain's CDR3 is CSARSGQGAYEQYF. For the CDR3, the DNA is TGCAGTGCTAGATCGGGACAGGGAGCCTACGAGCAGTACTTC.

The V and J genes are TRBV7-9 and TRBJ1-2, with TRBD1 as a possible D gene (6 bases). Germline CDR1 reads SEHNR; CDR2 reads FQNEAQ (reference sequence). The length of the CDR3 is 14 residues. V lost 5 bases and J lost 8, with 18 bases in between. The CDR3 coding sequence is TGTGCCAGCAGCGCGAACACAGGGAATTGGGGCTACACCTTC. Translated, it gives CASSANTGNWGYTF.